The 32 T cell receptor beta chains reported below all come from one sample, sequenced in a study of cytomegalovirus exposure and HLA in healthy donors. PCR amplification relied on 60 Vbeta primers (plus 13 Jbeta primers). Libraries were prepared by immunoSEQ multiplex PCR; TCRdb keeps only in-frame clonotypes and omits some of them. The sample lists some 210,000 clones; over 75% were seen once. Sequenced: PBMCs. The origin of the receptors is a woman aged 50 to 65 in good health and CMV-seropositive.

The CDR3 region is CASTPKLSTGELFF. The CDR3 bases are TGTGCCAGCACCCCAAAACTGAGCACCGGGGAGCTGTTTTTT. The chain joins TRBV7-2 to TRBJ2-2; no clear D. This CDR3 is 14 amino acids long. The germline CDR1 and CDR2 sequences are SGHTA and FQGNSA. V lost 7 bases and J 4 bases, leaving 13 bases between the germline ends. The complete variable domain, with remaining parts taken from reference TRBV7-2 and TRBJ2-2, reads GAGVSQSPSNKVTEKGKDVELRCDPISGHTALYWYRQSLGQGLEFLIYFQGNSAPDKSGLPSDRFSAERTGGSVSTLTIQRTQQEDSAVYLCASTPKLSTGELFFGEGSRLTVL.

The chain joins TRBV4-3 to TRBJ2-4, with 7 nucleotides matching TRBD2. J lost 0 bases, V lost 2 bases, and 4 bases had no gene match. Germline-derived CDR1 and CDR2 are LGHNA and YSLEER. The CDR3 loop spans 16 amino acids. CDR3 in amino acids: CASSQSGGLAKNIQYF. CDR3 nucleotides: TGCGCCAGCAGCCAATCGGGAGGACTAGCCAAAAACATTCAGTACTTC.

The chain uses TRBV15 and TRBJ1-1, with 8 bases that match TRBD1. V trimming: 3 bases; J trimming: 1 base; junction bases outside the gene matches: 10. The length of the CDR3 is 17 residues. Germline CDR1 and CDR2: LNHNV and YYDKDF (reference sequence). CDR3 amino acids: CATSSLRQGRGNTEAFF. As DNA, the CDR3 is TGTGCCACCAGCAGCCTCCGACAGGGGAGGGGGAACACTGAAGCTTTCTTT.

The rearrangement joins TRBV6-5 to TRBJ1-1; the D gene is possibly TRBD1 (5 bases). Germline V gene lookup returns CDR1 MNHEY and CDR2 SVGAGI. This CDR3 comprises 13 residues. V shed 5 bases and J shed 7 bases, with 14 bases lying between them. For the CDR3, the DNA is TGTGCCAGCAGTGTTGTGCAGGGCAGTGAAGCTTTCTTT. Amino acid sequence: CASSVVQGSEAFF.

The CDR3 reads CASSLVSGSSTDTQYF. CDR3 sequence (DNA): TGCGCCAGCAGCTTGGTGTCAGGGTCTAGCACAGATACGCAGTATTTT. V and J are TRBV5-1 and TRBJ2-3, with D possibly matching TRBD1 (5 bases). The CDR3 has 16 amino acids. Germline loops: CDR1 SGHRS, CDR2 YFSETQ. V was shortened by 0 bases and J by 0 bases, with 11 bases between the two germline ends. The variable domain in full, with the rest retrieved from reference TRBV5-1 and TRBJ2-3, is KAGVTQTPRYLIKTRGQQVTLSCSPISGHRSVSWYQQTPGQGLQFLFEYFSETQRNKGNFPGRFSGRQFSNSRSEMNVSTLELGDSALYLCASSLVSGSSTDTQYFGPGTRLTVL.

The rearrangement uses TRBV9 and TRBJ2-3, with TRBD2 identical over 10 bases. The ends lost 6 bases at V and 4 bases at J; junction bases unmatched: 8. Germline values: CDR1 SGDLS, CDR2 YYNGEE. The CDR3 spans 15 residues. The CDR3 sequence: CASTGPSGGADTQYF. The CDR3 DNA sequence: TGTGCCAGCACAGGGCCTAGCGGGGGTGCAGATACGCAGTATTTT. The full variable domain, completed using reference TRBV9 and TRBJ2-3, is DSGVTQTPKHLITATGQRVTLRCSPRSGDLSVYWYQQSLDQGLQFLIQYYNGEERAKGNILERFSAQQFPDLHSELNLSSLELGDSALYFCASTGPSGGADTQYFGPGTRLTVL.

This chain uses TRBV6-1 with TRBJ1-1, with D maybe TRBD1 (5 bases). Germline V CDR1 and CDR2: MNHNS, SASEGT. The CDR3 spans 14 residues. Trimming removed 7 bases from V and 5 bases from J, with 17 bases in between. CDR3 sequence: CASILTWGGTEAFF. In DNA, the CDR3 is TGTGCCAGCATCCTAACTTGGGGGGGAACTGAAGCTTTCTTT.

The chain has TRBV7-2 and TRBJ2-5, with 12 bases that match TRBD2. Germline V gene data show CDR1 as SGHTA and CDR2 as FQGNSA. V lost 5 bases and J lost 9; bases outside the gene matches: 7. The CDR3 is made up of 14 amino acids. This CDR3 is CASSVTSGGGAQYF. In DNA form, the CDR3 reads TGTGCCAGCAGCGTGACTAGCGGGGGAGGGGCCCAGTACTTC.

The chain has TRBV28 and TRBJ1-1, with TRBD1 as a possible D gene (5 bases). The germline V gene encodes CDR1 MDHEN and CDR2 SYDVKM. The CDR3 is made up of 14 amino acids. Trimming took off 6 bases at V and 3 bases at J, with 14 bases between the two ends. The CDR3 protein is CASRLPSTDTEAFF. CDR3 bases: TGTGCCAGCAGGCTTCCCTCGACAGACACTGAAGCTTTCTTT. Drawing the rest from reference TRBV28 and TRBJ1-1, the complete variable domain is DVKVTQSSRYLVKRTGEKVFLECVQDMDHENMFWYRQDPGLGLRLIYFSYDVKMKEKGDIPEGYSVSREKKERFSLILESASTNQTSMYLCASRLPSTDTEAFFGQGTRLTVV.

This rearrangement joins TRBV10-1 to TRBJ2-3; D is uncertain. CDR1 is WNHNN, CDR2 SYGVQD, per germline (reference sequence). Trimming stripped 6 bases from V and 0 bases from J, with 7 bases between. This CDR3 region has 13 residues. The CDR3 nucleotides are TGCGCCAGCAGAAATAGTAGCACAGATACGCAGTATTTT. The encoded protein is CASRNSSTDTQYF.

The V call is TRBV7-3, the J call TRBJ2-7, with D possibly being TRBD2 (7 bases). The CDR3 has 16 residues. V was clipped by 2 bases and J by 3 bases, with 17 bases between them. Germline V gives CDR1 SGHTA, CDR2 FQGTGA. The CDR3 DNA is TGTGCCAGCAGCTTAGAGGGGGGGGACGGTCACTACGAGCAGTACTTC. Translation gives CASSLEGGDGHYEQYF.

The J gene is TRBJ1-1, the V gene TRBV28; perhaps TRBD1 as D (5 bases). Germline assignment: CDR1 MDHEN and CDR2 SYDVKM. The CDR3 length is 16 residues. Deletions cut 4 bases from V and 1 base from J, with 16 bases between. As DNA, the CDR3 is TGTGCCAGCAGTTCGTATCCCGGGGGGGAGAACACTGAAGCTTTCTTT. This translates into CASSSYPGGENTEAFF.

This rearrangement joins TRBV4-1 to TRBJ1-1; 7 positions agree with TRBD1. The CDR3 runs 15 residues. V was pared by 1 base and J by 4 bases, with 6 bases of the junction left unmatched. The V gene's germline CDR1 is MGHRA and CDR2 YSYEKL. CDR3 nucleotides: TGCGCCAGCAGCCAAGGACAGGGCTTAGCCACTGAAGCTTTCTTT. Amino acids: CASSQGQGLATEAFF.

The chain recombines TRBV6-5 with TRBJ2-5; 8 nucleotides match TRBD1. The germline gives CDR1 MNHEY, CDR2 SVGAGI. The V gene end was trimmed by 6 bases and the J gene end by 5 bases; junction bases not matched to a gene: 11. The CDR3 runs 15 residues. CDR3 in DNA: TGTGCCAGCAGCCCTGCGGCAGGGGGCGTGGAGACCCAGTACTTC. Its protein is CASSPAAGGVETQYF.

The J gene is TRBJ2-2, the V gene TRBV30; maybe TRBD2 (6 bases). Looked up from germline, CDR1 is GTSNPN and CDR2 is SVGIG (reference sequence). This CDR3 region has 13 residues. Trimming took off 3 bases at V and 1 base at J, with 6 bases between the two ends. CDR3 region: CAWRGLNTGELFF. The CDR3 coding sequence is TGTGCCTGGAGGGGACTGAACACCGGGGAGCTGTTTTTT.

The chain has TRBV4-3 and TRBJ2-2, with 9 positions matching TRBD1. CDR1 and CDR2 (germline): LGHNA, YSLEER. The CDR3 runs to 15 residues. V was clipped by 3 bases and J by 3 bases; unmatched bases: 2. The CDR3 coding sequence is TGCGCCAGCAGCCACCGGACAGGGGACACCGGGGAGCTGTTTTTT. It codes for CASSHRTGDTGELFF.

The gene calls are TRBV6-1 and TRBJ1-6; D possibly corresponds to TRBD1 (5 bases). Germline V gene data show CDR1 as MNHNS and CDR2 as SASEGT. CDR3 length: 15 residues. V was shortened by 6 bases and J by 5 bases, with 14 bases between the two germline ends. The DNA for the CDR3 is TGTGCCAGCAGCCAGGACGTCAGGGATAATTCACCCCTCCACTTT. It yields the protein CASSQDVRDNSPLHF.

This chain links TRBV2 with TRBJ2-5; 9 bases fit TRBD1. The tail of the sequence fits TRBJ2-7 better, so the J call may be wrong. Per the germline V gene, CDR1 is SNHLY and CDR2 is FYNNEI. CDR3 length: 15 amino acids. CDR3 sequence (DNA): TGTGCCAGTATACCCGGGACAGGGAGTTCGTACGAGCAGTACTTC. Translating it yields CASIPGTGSSYEQYF.

This chain uses TRBV7-9 with TRBJ1-2; D ambiguous. The CDR3 runs to 14 residues. Germline loops: CDR1 SEHNR, CDR2 FQNEAQ (reference sequence). V was trimmed by 1 base and J by 1 base, leaving 7 bases between them. This CDR3 is CASSLGQINYGYTF. The CDR3, as DNA: TGTGCCAGCAGCTTAGGCCAGATTAACTATGGCTACACCTTC.

The chain is built from TRBV11-1 and TRBJ2-3; 12 nucleotides agree with TRBD1. V trimming: 5 bases; J trimming: 5 bases; junction bases outside the gene matches: 11. The length of the CDR3 is 17 residues. Germline V lookup: CDR1 SGHAT, CDR2 FQDESV (reference sequence). CDR3 residues: CASSPGTGGHRGDTQYF. CDR3 coding DNA: TGTGCCAGCAGCCCCGGGACAGGGGGCCATAGAGGAGATACGCAGTATTTT.

Regarding this clone: The junction shows a germline mismatch at one end, possibly a read error. The chain's CDR3 is CASREAPSGATDTQYF. In DNA, the CDR3 is TGTGCCAGCAGGGAAGCTCCTAGCGGGGCCACAGATACGCAGTATTTT. The chain recombines TRBV2 with TRBJ2-3, with TRBD2 identical over 9 bases. CDR3 size: 16 residues. CDR1 is SNHLY, CDR2 FYNNEI, per germline.

The V and J genes are TRBV11-1 and TRBJ1-1; 7 bases line up with TRBD1. The V gene's germline CDR1 is SGHAT and CDR2 FQDESV (reference sequence). The ends lost 5 bases at V and 3 bases at J; junction bases unmatched: 3. The CDR3 has 13 amino acids. The CDR3 nucleotides read TGTGCCAGCAGCACCAGGGGGGACACTGAAGCTTTCTTT. It is translated as CASSTRGDTEAFF.

This sequence joins TRBV5-6 and TRBJ2-7, with unresolved D. Trimming stripped 0 bases from V and 0 bases from J, with 10 bases between. Looked up from germline, CDR1 is SGHDT and CDR2 is YYEEEE. This CDR3 has 15 amino acids. The CDR3 sequence is CASSLVFSTSYEQYF. In DNA form, the CDR3 reads TGTGCCAGCAGCTTGGTGTTTTCTACCTCCTACGAGCAGTACTTC.

The chain recombines TRBV9 with TRBJ2-7; perhaps TRBD1 as D (6 bases). The CDR3 is 16 residues long. Per germline, CDR1 SGDLS and CDR2 YYNGEE. The V end was cut by 0 bases, the J end by 2 bases, with 15 bases between. The CDR3 DNA follows: TGTGCCAGCAGCGTAGTGGGGTGGGGGCCCCCCTACGAGCAGTACTTC. This encodes CASSVVGWGPPYEQYF.

The chain recombines TRBV19 with TRBJ2-1; D perhaps matches TRBD1 (6 bases). The V end was cut by 7 bases, the J end by 5 bases, with 12 bases between. Germline V gives CDR1 LNHDA, CDR2 SQIVND (reference sequence). The CDR3 sequence is 13 residues long. Written as DNA, the CDR3 is TGTGCCAGTAAGGGGGACACAAACAATGAGCAGTTCTTC. The encoded protein is CASKGDTNNEQFF.

The J gene is TRBJ1-2, the V gene TRBV29-1; D unclear. The V end lost 4 bases, the J end lost 6 bases, and 15 bases lay between the germline ends. The germline gives CDR1 SQVTM, CDR2 ANQGSEA. CDR3 length: 13 amino acids. The CDR3 nucleotides read TGCAGCGTTGGAAAGGAGGGAGCAAATGGCTACACCTTC. It yields the protein CSVGKEGANGYTF. The whole variable domain, remainder taken from reference TRBV29-1 and TRBJ1-2, is SAVISQKPSRDICQRGTSLTIQCQVDSQVTMMFWYRQQPGQSLTLIATANQGSEATYESGFVIDKFPISRPNLTFSTLTVSNMSPEDSSIYLCSVGKEGANGYTFGSGTRLTVV.

The chain employs TRBV19 and TRBJ2-7; 10 positions match TRBD1. V was clipped by 6 bases and J by 6 bases; unmatched bases: 8. The V gene's germline CDR1 is LNHDA and CDR2 SQIVND (reference sequence). The CDR3 has 14 amino acids. This CDR3 reads CASSLRGTGAEQYF. The CDR3, as DNA: TGTGCCAGTAGCCTAAGGGGGACAGGGGCCGAGCAGTACTTC.

The chain couples TRBV19 to TRBJ2-3, with unresolved D. With 0 bases removed from V and 7 bases from J, the gap between germline ends came to 14 bases. CDR3 length: 15 amino acids. CDR1 LNHDA and CDR2 SQIVND come from the germline V gene (reference sequence). In DNA, the CDR3 is TGTGCCAGTAGTATAGATATACTGGGCAGGAATACGCAGTATTTT. The encoded protein is CASSIDILGRNTQYF.

The J gene is TRBJ2-5, the V gene TRBV5-1, with TRBD2 identical over 7 bases. CDR3 length: 14 residues. Per the germline V gene, CDR1 is SGHRS and CDR2 is YFSETQ. V gave up 4 bases and J gave up 3 bases; unmatched junction bases: 6. CDR3 residues: CASSPGAGKETQYF. The CDR3, as DNA: TGCGCCAGCAGCCCCGGAGCGGGGAAAGAGACCCAGTACTTC.

This sequence joins TRBV7-2 and TRBJ1-2, with D unresolved. From germline, CDR1 is SGHTA and CDR2 FQGNSA. Trimming pared 1 base from V and 4 bases from J, leaving 10 bases between. This CDR3 spans 14 amino acids. CDR3 protein: CASSLGADLYGYTF. The DNA of the CDR3 is TGTGCCAGCAGCTTAGGGGCCGACCTCTATGGCTACACCTTC.

This clone was seen a few times. The CDR3 DNA reads as TGTGCCATCACCAAGGGGCAGGGTGCCACTGAAGCTTTCTTT. It specifies CAITKGQGATEAFF. The rearrangement joins TRBV10-3 to TRBJ1-1; tentatively, D is TRBD1 (5 bases). The CDR3 extends over 14 amino acids. Germline assignment: CDR1 ENHRY and CDR2 SYGVKD. V was clipped by 7 bases and J by 4 bases, with 16 bases between them.

The chain is built from TRBV5-1 and TRBJ2-3; 7 bases line up with TRBD2. The germline V gene has CDR1 SGHRS and CDR2 YFSETQ. V lost 4 bases, J lost 2 bases, and 7 bases stayed unmatched. The CDR3 contains 15 residues. The CDR3: CASSRERGDTDTQYF. CDR3 in DNA: TGCGCCAGCAGCCGAGAACGGGGGGACACAGATACGCAGTATTTT.